These 32 T cell receptor beta chains came from one sample sequenced in a study of shared clonotypes between healthy human individuals. Only in-frame clones appear in the TCRdb table, and some are missing; sequencing was by immunoSEQ multiplex PCR. The sample yields about 1 million clones, about 80% seen once. Sequencing was carried out using memory CD4+ T cells sorted from blood. Noted subset: CD45RA-negative fraction. The origin of the receptors is a man between 18 and 35 years old in good health.

The V gene is TRBV19, the J gene TRBJ2-5; D is perhaps TRBD2 (7 bases). V dropped 1 base and J dropped 1 base, with 10 bases sitting between them. Germline CDR1 and CDR2: LNHDA and SQIVND (reference sequence). This CDR3 comprises 15 residues. Here the CDR3 DNA reads TGTGCCAGTAGTATAGCGGGGGGCCCCCAAGAGACCCAGTACTTC. Protein sequence: CASSIAGGPQETQYF.

The chain has TRBV4-1 and TRBJ2-1; D unclear. CDR3 length equals 13 residues. Trimming took off 4 bases at V and 3 bases at J, with 7 bases between the two ends. CDR1 and CDR2 (germline): MGHRA, YSYEKL. CDR3 nucleotides: TGCGCCAGCAGCCCGACATACTACAATGAGCAGTTCTTC. Amino acids: CASSPTYYNEQFF.

The chain joins TRBV5-5 to TRBJ1-2; tentatively, D is TRBD1 (5 bases). Germline CDR1 and CDR2: SGHKS and YYEKEE (reference sequence). This CDR3 has 15 amino acids. V was pared by 1 base and J by 2 bases, with 12 bases between. The CDR3 DNA follows: TGTGCCAGCAGCTTGCAAAGTCAGGGCAACTATGGCTACACCTTC. Translation: CASSLQSQGNYGYTF.

J is TRBJ1-2 and V is TRBV4-3; the match to TRBD1 covers 8 bases. The CDR3 length is 16 residues. The germline V gene has CDR1 LGHNA and CDR2 YSLEER. V dropped 1 base and J dropped 3; count of bases not matched to a gene: 7. DNA for the CDR3: TGCGCCAGCAGCCAAGGGTGGGACAGGATTGACTATGGCTACACCTTC. Its translation is CASSQGWDRIDYGYTF.

The J gene is TRBJ1-5, the V gene TRBV7-2; TRBD1 is a possible D gene (5 bases). The CDR3 loop spans 15 amino acids. The germline CDR1 and CDR2 sequences are SGHTA and FQGNSA. With 3 bases removed from V and 7 bases from J, the gap between germline ends came to 16 bases. The CDR3 loop reads CASSLDQGSRQPQHF. Written as DNA, the CDR3 is TGTGCCAGCAGCTTGGATCAGGGTTCGCGGCAGCCCCAGCATTTT.

This clone was picked up a small number of times. CDR3 nucleotide sequence: TGTGCCAGCAGCGCCGGGACTAGCGGGGAGCAGTTCTTC. Its translation: CASSAGTSGEQFF. J is TRBJ2-1 and V is TRBV7-3, with 12 bases aligning to TRBD2. CDR3 length equals 13 residues. Germline trimming cut 5 bases from V and 10 bases from J; bases unmatched to any gene: 3. Germline V CDR1 and CDR2: SGHTA, FQGTGA. The full variable domain, its missing parts supplied by reference TRBV7-3 and TRBJ2-1, is GAGVSQTPSNKVTEKGKYVELRCDPISGHTALYWYRQSLGQGPEFLIYFQGTGAADDSGLPNDRFFAVRPEGSVSTLKIQRTERGDSAVYLCASSAGTSGEQFFGPGTRLTVL.

This clone turned up a few times. The gene calls are TRBV5-3 and TRBJ2-7; a possible D gene is TRBD1 (5 bases). TRBV5-3 is an ORF, and what it does is uncertain. The V and J ends lost 0 bases and 1 base respectively, with 8 bases between them. The CDR3 sequence is 14 residues long. CDR3 amino acids: CARSLGQLSYEQYF. The CDR3 region has the DNA TGTGCCAGAAGCTTGGGACAGCTATCCTACGAGCAGTACTTC.

The V and J genes are TRBV7-8 and TRBJ2-1; TRBD2 matches at 9 bases. This CDR3 has 16 amino acids. Per the germline V gene, CDR1 is SGHVS and CDR2 is FQNEAQ. Germline trimming cut 3 bases from V and 8 bases from J; bases unmatched to any gene: 11. DNA of the CDR3: TGTGCCAGCAGCTTGGGGACTAGCCAAGATGTTGATGAGCAGTTCTTC. Translated, it gives CASSLGTSQDVDEQFF. The full variable domain, in which reference TRBV7-8 and TRBJ2-1 provide the parts outside the CDR3, is GAGVSQSPRYKVAKRGQDVALRCDPISGHVSLFWYQQALGQGPEFLTYFQNEAQLDKSGLPSDRFFAERPEGSVSTLKIQRTQQEDSAVYLCASSLGTSQDVDEQFFGPGTRLTVL.

This chain connects TRBV5-1 to TRBJ2-3, with a tentative D call TRBD2 (7 bases). This CDR3 spans 15 amino acids. The V end lost 0 bases, the J end lost 2 bases, and 10 bases lay between the germline ends. Germline V gene lookup returns CDR1 SGHRS and CDR2 YFSETQ. DNA of the CDR3: TGCGCCAGCAGCTTGGTTCGGGGGGCCACAGATACGCAGTATTTT. Translated, it gives CASSLVRGATDTQYF.

V is TRBV9 and J is TRBJ2-5; 12 positions agree with TRBD2. The germline gives CDR1 SGDLS, CDR2 YYNGEE. The CDR3 runs to 14 residues. With V trimmed by 4 bases and J by 5 bases, 3 bases remained unmatched. CDR3 in DNA: TGTGCCAGCAGCTCGACTAGCGGGGGTGAGACCCAGTACTTC. This sequence encodes CASSSTSGGETQYF. The full variable domain, completed using reference TRBV9 and TRBJ2-5, is DSGVTQTPKHLITATGQRVTLRCSPRSGDLSVYWYQQSLDQGLQFLIQYYNGEERAKGNILERFSAQQFPDLHSELNLSSLELGDSALYFCASSSTSGGETQYFGPGTRLLVL.

The rearrangement uses TRBV13 and TRBJ1-2, with 9 bases fitting TRBD1. V lost 5 bases to trimming and J lost 8 bases; unmatched junction nucleotides: 12. Germline-derived CDR1 and CDR2 are PRHDT and FYEKMQ (reference sequence). This CDR3 is 15 amino acids long. The CDR3 sequence: CASSTNPDRGGGYTF. CDR3 bases: TGTGCCAGCAGCACGAACCCGGACAGGGGAGGCGGCTACACCTTC.

The chain combines TRBV10-3 with TRBJ2-1; D perhaps matches TRBD2 (6 bases). Germline V gene sequence: CDR1 ENHRY, CDR2 SYGVKD. V was pared by 5 bases and J by 5 bases, with 13 bases between. This CDR3 has 14 residues. This CDR3 is CAISPGLKDNEQFF. The CDR3 DNA is TGTGCCATCAGTCCGGGACTGAAAGACAATGAGCAGTTCTTC.

V gene TRBV6-6 combines with J gene TRBJ1-1; D call uncertain. The germline CDR1 and CDR2 sequences are MNHNY and SVGAGI (reference sequence). The CDR3 consists of 15 residues. V shed 6 bases and J shed 0 bases, with 14 bases lying between them. CDR3 protein: CASRKVAELNTEAFF. CDR3 sequence (DNA): TGTGCCAGCAGAAAAGTGGCGGAGCTGAACACTGAAGCTTTCTTT.

This CDR3 is CASMDGRNTDTQYF. The DNA for the CDR3 is TGTGCCAGCATGGATGGGAGGAACACAGATACGCAGTATTTT. This chain connects TRBV2 to TRBJ2-3; D is possibly TRBD2 (6 bases). CDR3 length: 14 residues. V was pared by 7 bases and J by 2 bases, with 13 bases between. Germline CDR1 is SNHLY and CDR2 is FYNNEI.

The chain recombines TRBV5-1 with TRBJ2-2; D may be TRBD1 (5 bases). The germline V and J ends were trimmed by 3 bases and 1 base, with 10 bases remaining between them. Germline loops: CDR1 SGHRS, CDR2 YFSETQ. There are 15 residues in the CDR3. The CDR3 here is CASSWGAGNTGELFF. As DNA, the CDR3 is TGCGCCAGCAGCTGGGGCGCAGGGAACACCGGGGAGCTGTTTTTT.

This clone was detected only once. The chain carries TRBV29-1 and TRBJ2-7; the D call may be TRBD1 or TRBD2 (5 bases each). V was shortened by 0 bases and J by 0 bases, with 15 bases between the two germline ends. Germline values: CDR1 SQVTM, CDR2 ANQGSEA. The CDR3 contains 16 residues. The CDR3 reads CSVEDRGQRGSYEQYF. For the CDR3, the DNA is TGCAGCGTTGAAGATCGAGGGCAGAGGGGCTCCTACGAGCAGTACTTC.

The J gene is TRBJ1-5, the V gene TRBV25-1, with no clear D. Trimming pared 3 bases from V and 4 bases from J, leaving 7 bases between. The CDR3 is 13 residues long. CDR1 is MGHDK, CDR2 SYGVNS, per germline. The CDR3 here is CASSERENQPQHF. The CDR3 nucleotides read TGTGCCAGCAGTGAGAGGGAGAATCAGCCCCAGCATTTT.

This clone was observed once. V is TRBV5-1 and J is TRBJ1-3; D not certain. Trimming removed 0 bases from V and 4 bases from J, with 11 bases in between. Germline V CDR1 and CDR2: SGHRS, YFSETQ. The CDR3 is 15 amino acids. CDR3 sequence reads: CASSLAAAGGNTIYF. The CDR3 region has the DNA TGCGCCAGCAGCTTGGCGGCGGCTGGGGGAAACACCATATATTTT.

This clone was observed once. The CDR3 reads CASSLGQGFREKLFF. The CDR3 bases are TGCGCCAGCAGCCTGGGACAGGGGTTTAGAGAAAAACTGTTTTTT. The J gene is TRBJ1-4, the V gene TRBV4-1; 10 bases map to TRBD1. Per germline, CDR1 MGHRA and CDR2 YSYEKL. The ends lost 4 bases at V and 8 bases at J; junction bases unmatched: 7. The CDR3 is 15 residues long.

The V call is TRBV19, the J call TRBJ1-6, with 7 bases matching TRBD1. V lost 6 bases, J lost 8 bases, and 10 bases stayed unmatched. Germline V lookup: CDR1 LNHDA, CDR2 SQIVND (reference sequence). This CDR3 region has 15 residues. Written as DNA, the CDR3 is TGTGCCAGTAGCCGACAGGGCTTTACGGATTCACCCCTCCACTTT. This sequence encodes CASSRQGFTDSPLHF.

The chain is built from TRBV5-5 and TRBJ1-4; D ambiguous. Per germline, CDR1 SGHKS and CDR2 YYEKEE (reference sequence). The CDR3 has 14 residues. V gave up 5 bases and J gave up 2 bases, with 10 bases separating them. CDR3 DNA sequence: TGTGCCAGCAGACCGGGGAGGACTAATGAAAAACTGTTTTTT. This codes for CASRPGRTNEKLFF.

The genes are TRBV6-1 and TRBJ1-5, with 9 bases matching TRBD1. Unmatched junction bases numbered 7, after V lost 4 bases and J lost 6 bases. The CDR3 runs 15 residues. The germline V gene has CDR1 MNHNS and CDR2 SASEGT. The CDR3 DNA reads as TGTGCCAGCAGTGTAAACAGGGGGCAAGGTCAGCCCCAGCATTTT. Its protein is CASSVNRGQGQPQHF.

This clone was detected only a few times. The rearrangement uses TRBV19 and TRBJ1-6; D remains ambiguous. Germline V CDR1 and CDR2: LNHDA, SQIVND (reference sequence). The V and J ends lost 5 bases and 0 bases respectively, with 20 bases between them. This CDR3 is built from 19 residues. Here the CDR3 DNA reads TGTGCCAGTAGTTCCTTACTTAGGGAAACGAGCTCCTATAATTCACCCCTCCACTTT. Residues: CASSSLLRETSSYNSPLHF.

The rearrangement links TRBV2 to TRBJ2-3; D gene ambiguous. V lost 0 bases and J lost 4, with 8 bases in between. Looked up from germline, CDR1 is SNHLY and CDR2 is FYNNEI. The CDR3 length is 14 residues. The DNA of the CDR3 is TGTGCCAGCAGTGAAGCAAGACCGCCAGATACGCAGTATTTT. Amino acid sequence: CASSEARPPDTQYF.

The rearrangement uses TRBV28 and TRBJ2-1, with D unclear. CDR1 MDHEN and CDR2 SYDVKM come from the germline V gene. The CDR3 has 13 amino acids. The V end was cut by 2 bases, the J end by 2 bases, with 4 bases between. CDR3 bases: TGTGCCAGCAGTTTAAAGCCCTACAATGAGCAGTTCTTC. This gives the protein CASSLKPYNEQFF.

The V and J genes are TRBV6-1 and TRBJ1-5; the match to TRBD1 covers 8 bases. The ends lost 8 bases at V and 0 bases at J; junction bases unmatched: 6. The CDR3 is 15 amino acids. Germline assignment: CDR1 MNHNS and CDR2 SASEGT. The CDR3 loop is CASGKTGDSNQPQHF. DNA for the CDR3: TGTGCCAGCGGGAAGACAGGGGATAGCAATCAGCCCCAGCATTTT.

This rearrangement joins TRBV7-2 to TRBJ2-7, with 9 positions matching TRBD1. This CDR3 has 15 amino acids. V dropped 5 bases and J dropped 6; count of bases not matched to a gene: 11. Germline V gene lookup returns CDR1 SGHTA and CDR2 FQGNSA. The CDR3 reads CASSRQGQGKSEQYF. CDR3 nucleotide sequence: TGTGCCAGCAGCCGCCAGGGACAGGGAAAAAGCGAGCAGTACTTC.

As to this clone: Distinct nucleotide sequences in the sample also encode this CDR3. The chain recombines TRBV28 with TRBJ1-1; D unclear. The germline V and J ends were trimmed by 3 bases and 1 base, with 15 bases remaining between them. The CDR3 is made up of 16 amino acids. The germline V gene encodes CDR1 MDHEN and CDR2 SYDVKM. The CDR3 DNA reads as TGTGCCAGCAGTTTGGAGGGAGGAGCGGGGAACACTGAAGCTTTCTTT. Its protein product is CASSLEGGAGNTEAFF.

V usage is TRBV7-9 and J usage is TRBJ2-7; 9 bases are shared with TRBD2. V trimming: 5 bases; J trimming: 4 bases; junction bases outside the gene matches: 9. CDR1 and CDR2 (germline): SEHNR, FQNEAQ (reference sequence). The CDR3 contains 15 residues. CDR3 protein: CASSGTSFSRYEQYF. CDR3 DNA sequence: TGTGCCAGCAGCGGGACTAGCTTCTCCAGGTACGAGCAGTACTTC.

The chain is built from TRBV5-1 and TRBJ1-1; TRBD1 is a possible D gene (6 bases). Deletions cut 3 bases from V and 1 base from J, with 16 bases between. The CDR3 spans 16 residues. CDR1 and CDR2 (germline): SGHRS, YFSETQ. The CDR3 DNA reads as TGCGCCAGCAGCTGGGGGGCGGGTGGGCCGAACACTGAAGCTTTCTTT. Protein product: CASSWGAGGPNTEAFF.

The CDR3 DNA reads TGTGCCAGCAGCCGCGGGAGGGCGTCCTACAATGAGCAGTTCTTC. This encodes CASSRGRASYNEQFF. The V gene is TRBV7-9, the J gene TRBJ2-1; TRBD2 matches at 9 bases. In germline, CDR1 is SEHNR, CDR2 FQNEAQ (reference sequence). The V and J ends lost 5 bases and 1 base, in that order; junction bases with no gene match: 3. The CDR3 is 15 amino acids.

On this clone itself: A read error may be the cause here, since a much bigger clone is one base away. The V call is TRBV19, the J call TRBJ2-1; D is perhaps TRBD2 (5 bases). Looked up from germline, CDR1 is LNHDA and CDR2 is SQIVND (reference sequence). The CDR3 has 15 amino acids. CDR3 protein: CASSIEGSSYNGQFF. The DNA for the CDR3 is TGTGCCAGTAGTATTGAGGGCAGCTCCTACAATGGGCAGTTCTTC.